This T cell receptor (beta chain) was retrieved from a study of neurological immune-mediated disorders. Germline assignment: CDR1 DFQATT and CDR2 SNEGSKA (reference sequence). V gave up 5 bases and J gave up 3 bases, with 11 bases separating them. The CDR3 spans 13 residues. The authors produced cDNA by 5'RACE using 10-nucleotide random UMIs. TCRdb ran MiXCR on the 5' RACE reads and lists one entry per CDR3 protein. Counted here are around 66,000 distinct CDR3 sequences, 4.8% occurring once; the ten biggest clones make up roughly 2.4%. This clonotype has a count of ten or more. The target antigen is unknown. Study results and caveats: Phylogenetic grouping assigned the repertoires of 18 of 34 multiple sclerosis patients to a single related-CDR3 cluster, representing a possible signature.

The TCR comes from a woman aged 70-85 years with multiple sclerosis. The V gene is TRBV20-1, the J gene TRBJ1-5, with TRBD1 as a possible D gene (6 bases). Sample: PBMCs. CDR3: CSAEGVNNQPQHF. The CDR3 bases are TGCAGTGCTGAGGGGGTAAACAATCAGCCCCAGCATTTT.